The source of this T cell receptor (beta chain) is a study of blood T cell repertoires in COVID-19. Across the study: Acute-phase and convalescent COVID-19 samples originated in the United States, Italy and Spain. T cells, B-cell-depleted T cells, or PBMCs provided the cDNA or gDNA that served as material.

This CDR3 is built from 15 residues. CDR1 is MNHNY and CDR2 is SVGAGI in the germline V gene (reference sequence). V shed 2 bases and J 5 bases; nucleotides not matched to a gene: 4. Authors' processing steps: Cell counts per sample came from amplifying reference gene primers. Sequencing was performed with immunoSEQ multiplex PCR; in TCRdb, only in-frame clones are kept and a portion is missing. That table is the source of V, J and clone size, and D and trimming were worked out from the DNA. Here the sample spans approximately 220,000 clones, roughly 80% being singletons. This TCR came from a woman aged 25 to 39 who had recovered from COVID-19. V and J are TRBV6-6 and TRBJ2-2, with 8 bases matching TRBD2. The material sequenced was peripheral blood. CDR3 amino acids: CASSYLAGDTGELFF. DNA for the CDR3: TGTGCCAGCAGTTACCTAGCGGGTGATACCGGGGAGCTGTTTTTT.